What follows is one T cell receptor (beta chain) and its context. Its antigen remains unidentified. These data belong to a study of T cell responses to AZD1222 COVID-19 vaccine. The CDR3 sequence is 14 residues long. Germline V lookup: CDR1 SGHTA, CDR2 FQGTGA. Losses at the gene ends were 7 bases for V and 9 bases for J; bases not matched to a gene: 6. Libraries were prepared by immunoSEQ multiplex PCR; TCRdb keeps only in-frame clonotypes and omits some of them. Counted here are some 170,000 clones, 85% to 90% occurring once; the ten biggest clones make up about 1.5%. Study results and limitations: Following two doses of AZD1222, Spike-specific TCR breadth and depth rose. Regions 160-218 and 743-854 held dominance among vaccine-associated CD4 TCRs, which spanned spike. At baseline, seropositivity was found in only a handful of AZD1222 recipients. A mostly white British donor set with more females was recruited, and clonal diversity was possibly underestimated.

The material was peripheral blood, obtained on day 0 of AZD1222 vaccination. The sequence was obtained from an adult in good health. The chain uses TRBV7-3 and TRBJ2-1, with 13 positions matching TRBD2. The CDR3 loop is CASKLAGGLGEQFF. The CDR3 region has the DNA TGTGCCAGCAAACTAGCGGGGGGGCTTGGTGAGCAGTTCTTC.